This TCR beta chain is from a study of T cell repertoires in cytomegalovirus infection. At the level of the study: CMV epitopes in the study were HLA-C-restricted (recently identified) and HLA-B-restricted (well studied). In public TCR beta signatures, there were indications of both CMV infection and matching HLA type.

Study-wide findings and caveats: Frequencies of public TCR beta families were cumulated, and this identified carriers of CMV plus the relevant HLA. Across the ex vivo response, the dominant clonotypes were HLA-C-restricted CMV-specific TCR beta clonotypes.

The CDR3 is made up of 14 amino acids. CDR1 and CDR2 from the germline V gene are MNHGY and SAAAGT. Between the trimmed V and J ends, which lost 4 bases and 6 bases, there was a span of 13 bases. TCRdb re-analysed the reads in MiXCR, keeping a single row per CDR3 protein. In the table there are tens of thousands of distinct CDR3 sequences, about 21% of which are singletons. This clonotype was observed a few times. The antigen is unknown. The chain links TRBV6-8 to TRBJ2-1, with D unresolved. The specimen comprised CD8+ T cells from cultured PBMCs, sampled from culture after CMV antigen stimulation. This sequence was found in a human donor in good health (CMV status not recorded). Some clones in this sample may be carry-over from other donors' samples. The DNA for the CDR3 is TGTGCCAGCAGTTCCCTCGGACGGATCAATGAGCAGTTCTTC. Translated, it gives CASSSLGRINEQFF.